These 4 T cell receptor beta chains share one sample of origin, sequenced in a study of blood T cell repertoires in COVID-19. Clones were sequenced by immunoSEQ multiplex PCR, and TCRdb holds only the in-frame ones, with some missing. The profile covers 150,000 to 180,000 clones, with over 60% appearing a single time and roughly 3.6% taken by the ten largest. Material for sequencing was peripheral blood. Source of these receptors: a woman older than 75 with acute or convalescent COVID-19.

The V and J genes are TRBV19 and TRBJ1-2, with 7 bases aligning to TRBD1. Germline CDR1 is LNHDA and CDR2 is SQIVND (reference sequence). CDR3 size: 15 residues. With V trimmed by 6 bases and J by 5 bases, 12 bases remained unmatched. CDR3 DNA sequence: TGTGCCAGTAGAAATTGGGGGACAGAAGGATATGGCTACACCTTC. Translation gives CASRNWGTEGYGYTF.

Many counts were recorded for this clone. The chain is built from TRBV9 and TRBJ2-3; 9 nucleotides line up with TRBD2. Germline-derived CDR1 and CDR2 are SGDLS and YYNGEE. V gave up 2 bases and J gave up 1 base; unmatched junction bases: 2. This CDR3 region has 15 residues. As DNA, the CDR3 is TGTGCCAGCAGCGTCCAGCGGGGGGGCACAGATACGCAGTATTTT. The encoded protein is CASSVQRGGTDTQYF.

J is TRBJ1-2 and V is TRBV6-5, with 8 positions matching TRBD1. Germline loops: CDR1 MNHEY, CDR2 SVGAGI. Germline trimming cut 6 bases from V and 7 bases from J; bases unmatched to any gene: 7. This CDR3 has 13 amino acids. The CDR3 spells CASRPQGAGGYTF. CDR3 DNA sequence: TGTGCCAGCAGGCCTCAGGGGGCAGGTGGCTACACCTTC.

The V call is TRBV27, the J call TRBJ2-2; 8 bases are shared with TRBD1. The trim removed 4 bases at V and 4 bases at J, leaving 11 bases unmatched. From germline, CDR1 is MNHEY and CDR2 SMNVEV (reference sequence). The CDR3 sequence is 17 residues long. The CDR3 bases are TGTGCCAGCAGTTCTACCTCCGGGACAGGCCTCACCGGGGAGCTGTTTTTT. Translating gives CASSSTSGTGLTGELFF.